This T cell receptor (beta chain) was sequenced for a study of T cells in Graves' hyperthyroidism and ophthalmopathy. Study-level background: Blood was drawn when the patient was first diagnosed and still untreated. Overall study results and limits: Ophthalmopathy cases were set apart from stable hyperthyroidism by a 13 V-J model.

The table lists this clonotype with many counts. Its antigen is not known. Used for diagnoses were clinical symptoms, serum thyroxine and TRAb, thyroid ultrasound and orbital computed tomography. PBMCs were sourced from about 10 ml fresh peripheral blood. From RNA transcripts, TCR beta CDR3 regions were amplified. A set of HTBI primers served as the primers for a first-round RT-PCR of the TCR CDR3. From the multiplex PCR reads, TCRdb called clonotypes with MiXCR, one entry per CDR3 protein. The sample includes nearly 600,000 distinct CDR3 sequences, around 14% of them seen just once. Germline CDR1 SGHRS, CDR2 YFSETQ. The CDR3 has 19 amino acids. The junction had 7 bases not matched to a gene; V was cut back by 0 bases and J by 0 bases.

V usage is TRBV5-1 and J usage is TRBJ2-1; TRBD2 aligns across 12 bases. Sample: blood. The source of this sequence is a woman aged 18 to 35 with Graves' ophthalmopathy. DNA of the CDR3: TGCGCCAGCAGCTTGGCCTCCGGACTAGCGGGGAGCTCCTACAATGAGCAGTTCTTC. This sequence encodes CASSLASGLAGSSYNEQFF.